This TCR beta chain was retrieved from a study of cytomegalovirus exposure and HLA in healthy donors. PCR used 60 Vbeta primers and 13 Jbeta primers. Data came from immunoSEQ multiplex PCR; TCRdb stores just in-frame clones and leaves some out. This sample has about 150,000 clones, with approximately 80% found just once. The germline CDR1 and CDR2 sequences are MNHNY and SVGAGI (reference sequence). With V trimmed by 7 bases and J by 8 bases, 13 bases remained unmatched. The CDR3 has 16 amino acids. The origin of this receptor is a male donor in good health and CMV-seropositive. Sequenced: PBMCs. The V and J genes are TRBV6-6 and TRBJ2-1, with 11 bases identical to TRBD2. The CDR3 sequence is CASTYGLAGGLDEQFF. In DNA form, the CDR3 reads TGTGCCAGCACCTATGGACTAGCGGGTGGGTTGGATGAGCAGTTCTTC.